This T cell receptor (beta chain) was captured in a study of cytomegalovirus exposure and HLA in healthy donors. Study-level information: Approximately 190 million T cells yielded more than 95 million unique TCR beta sequences, as an earlier analysis found. General observations from the study: For most TCR sequences rarity was the rule, although some public TCRs occurred in many donors.

Healthy bone marrow donors made up the donors. Note on this clone: What it binds is not known.

In the PCR, 60 Vbeta and 13 Jbeta primers were used. The assay was immunoSEQ multiplex PCR, and TCRdb's table has in-frame clones only and misses some. The sample includes some 160,000 clones, 86% of them seen just once. The TCR was taken from a woman under 30 in good health and CMV-seronegative. Sequencing was carried out using PBMCs.

The chain's CDR3 is CASSYAGLAHEAFF. In DNA, the CDR3 is TGTGCCAGCAGTTACGCTGGGCTAGCCCATGAAGCTTTCTTT. The chain employs TRBV6-5 and TRBJ1-1; D is ambiguous. Germline-derived CDR1 and CDR2 are MNHEY and SVGAGI. The CDR3 has 14 residues. Trimming removed 2 bases from V and 7 bases from J, with 14 bases in between.